What follows are 15 T cell receptor beta chains derived from one specimen sequenced in a study of shared clonotypes between healthy human individuals. Method: immunoSEQ multiplex PCR; TCRdb's copy keeps in-frame clones and lacks some. The data contain about a million clones, about 75% of them singletons. Sequences were obtained from memory CD4+ T cells sorted from blood. Subset: CD45RA-negative fraction. These receptors were collected from a man between 18 and 35 years old in good health.

The chain recombines TRBV18 with TRBJ1-1; the match to TRBD1 covers 7 bases. The germline gives CDR1 KGHSH, CDR2 LQKENI. The CDR3 totals 17 residues. Losses at the gene ends were 6 bases for V and 1 base for J; bases not matched to a gene: 14. CDR3 DNA sequence: TGTGCCAGCTCGCCCCTCCTATTGACAGGGCAGAACACTGAAGCTTTCTTT. Its protein product is CASSPLLLTGQNTEAFF.

CDR3 sequence reads: CASSQDPGTSEGEQYF. CDR3 DNA: TGCGCCAGCAGCCAAGACCCCGGGACTAGCGAGGGCGAGCAGTACTTC. The chain recombines TRBV4-1 with TRBJ2-7, with 10 bases lining up with TRBD2. Looked up from germline, CDR1 is MGHRA and CDR2 is YSYEKL. This CDR3 is built from 16 residues. Trimming cost V 0 bases and J 6 bases; bases outside gene matches: 8.

As regards this clone: Other DNA sequences in the sample encode the same CDR3. V is TRBV5-1 and J is TRBJ2-7; 8 bases are a match to TRBD1. V dropped 4 bases and J dropped 2; count of bases not matched to a gene: 5. Germline loops: CDR1 SGHRS, CDR2 YFSETQ. This CDR3 has 14 amino acids. CDR3 loop: CASSPGQGPYEQYF. The CDR3, as DNA: TGCGCCAGCAGCCCCGGACAGGGACCCTACGAGCAGTACTTC.

The rearrangement joins TRBV11-2 to TRBJ1-1; D not resolved. V was trimmed by 1 base and J by 3 bases, leaving 6 bases between them. CDR3 length equals 13 residues. The germline gives CDR1 SGHAT, CDR2 FQNNGV. CDR3 amino acids: CASSLGYDTEAFF. The DNA for the CDR3 is TGTGCCAGCAGCTTAGGGTACGACACTGAAGCTTTCTTT.

This chain connects TRBV5-1 to TRBJ2-3; 9 bases align to TRBD2. Germline CDR1 SGHRS, CDR2 YFSETQ. This CDR3 comprises 16 residues. Trimming cost V 3 bases and J 6 bases; bases outside gene matches: 11. In DNA, the CDR3 is TGCGCCAGCAGCTATCAGCTGGCGGGAGGGAGGGATACGCAGTATTTT. Amino acid sequence: CASSYQLAGGRDTQYF.

This chain uses TRBV19 with TRBJ2-7, with D perhaps matching TRBD2 (7 bases). Germline lookup yields CDR1 LNHDA and CDR2 SQIVND (reference sequence). This CDR3 contains 15 residues. Trimming took 5 bases from V and 4 from J, leaving 18 bases between them. CDR3 sequence reads: CASSYGGQSIYEQYF. The CDR3 DNA is TGTGCCAGTAGTTACGGGGGGCAGTCCATTTACGAGCAGTACTTC.

The CDR3 nucleotides are TGTGCCGGCCAGTTAGGGACTAGCACAGATACGCAGTATTTT. It specifies CAGQLGTSTDTQYF. The V gene is TRBV6-1, the J gene TRBJ2-3; perhaps TRBD2 as D (6 bases). V was trimmed by 11 bases and J by 0 bases, leaving 15 bases between them. Per the germline V gene, CDR1 is MNHNS and CDR2 is SASEGT. The CDR3 is made up of 14 amino acids.

The chain couples TRBV19 to TRBJ2-7; perhaps TRBD2 as D (6 bases). CDR3 length: 13 amino acids. The V gene's germline CDR1 is LNHDA and CDR2 SQIVND (reference sequence). V was cut by 7 bases and J by 0 bases, with 10 bases left in between. CDR3 DNA sequence: TGTGCCAGTAATCAGGGACTCTCCTACGAGCAGTACTTC. It codes for CASNQGLSYEQYF.

This clone appeared once. The chain employs TRBV30 and TRBJ2-2; maybe TRBD1 (6 bases). There are 14 residues in the CDR3. Germline-derived CDR1 and CDR2 are GTSNPN and SVGIG (reference sequence). Trimming pared 5 bases from V and 6 bases from J, leaving 16 bases between. This CDR3 is CAWDTGNRAGELFF. For the CDR3, the DNA is TGTGCCTGGGATACAGGGAATCGAGCCGGGGAGCTGTTTTTT.

The chain combines TRBV30 with TRBJ1-4; D uncertain. This CDR3 has 13 residues. V was cut by 5 bases and J by 4 bases, with 11 bases left in between. Germline V gene data show CDR1 as GTSNPN and CDR2 as SVGIG (reference sequence). The CDR3 sequence: CAWSPSVNEKLFF. The CDR3 region has the DNA TGTGCCTGGTCGCCCTCCGTTAATGAAAAACTGTTTTTT.

In DNA, the CDR3 is TGTGCCAGCAGTGAAAGGGGGGGCCTCACTACAGATACGCAGTATTTT. Protein: CASSERGGLTTDTQYF. V usage is TRBV6-1 and J usage is TRBJ2-3, with D perhaps TRBD2 (7 bases). CDR1 is MNHNS and CDR2 is SASEGT in the germline V gene. CDR3 length equals 16 residues. The ends were cut back, 2 bases at V and 3 bases at J, with 15 bases in the middle.

This clone was picked up a small number of times. In DNA form, the CDR3 reads TGTGCCAGCAGTGTGGACAGGGGCGATCAGCCCCAGCATTTT. It translates to CASSVDRGDQPQHF. This chain uses TRBV6-1 with TRBJ1-5; 9 bases are shared with TRBD1. Germline CDR1 is MNHNS and CDR2 is SASEGT. V trimming: 4 bases; J trimming: 5 bases; junction bases outside the gene matches: 3. The CDR3 runs 14 residues.

This clone was seen just once. V is TRBV7-2 and J is TRBJ2-1; no reliable D call. CDR1 is SGHTA and CDR2 is FQGNSA in the germline V gene. Trimming stripped 5 bases from V and 0 bases from J, with 20 bases between. The CDR3 loop spans 18 amino acids. CDR3 protein: CASSPVSLWRDSYNEQFF. The CDR3 DNA reads TGTGCCAGCAGCCCGGTATCCCTCTGGCGCGACTCCTACAATGAGCAGTTCTTC.

The V and J genes are TRBV6-1 and TRBJ2-5; a weak D match, TRBD2 (7 bases). With 8 bases removed from V and 5 bases from J, the gap between germline ends came to 15 bases. Germline V gene lookup returns CDR1 MNHNS and CDR2 SASEGT. The CDR3 totals 13 residues. CDR3 sequence: CASSRGAVETQYF. CDR3 nucleotide sequence: TGTGCCAGCTCCCGGGGGGCGGTGGAGACCCAGTACTTC.

In this sample, this clone turned up a few times. The V and J genes are TRBV6-1 and TRBJ2-4; a weak D match, TRBD2 (6 bases). Germline V gene sequence: CDR1 MNHNS, CDR2 SASEGT. V was cut by 1 base and J by 8 bases, with 15 bases left in between. The CDR3 is 15 residues long. In nucleotides, the CDR3 is TGTGCCAGCAGTGAAGAGGTAGGGGAGGCGGACATTCAGTACTTC. Encoded protein: CASSEEVGEADIQYF.